This T cell receptor beta chain was identified during a study of cytomegalovirus exposure and HLA in healthy donors. The CDR3 totals 16 residues. Germline CDR1 SGHNT, CDR2 YENEEA. The ends were cut back, 1 base at V and 0 bases at J, with 13 bases in the middle. A remark on this clone: Its antigen remains unidentified.

Both 60 Vbeta primers and 13 Jbeta primers went into the PCR. Assay: immunoSEQ multiplex PCR; the TCRdb copy retains only in-frame clones and omits some. The sample yields some 70,000 clones, around three quarters seen once. Study results and limitations: More clonal expansion characterized HLA-associated TCR beta chains than equally common others in a later analysis. Later analysis identified about 17,000 TCR beta sequences associated with HLA alleles, using a false discovery rate threshold of 0.05.

This chain uses TRBV11-3 with TRBJ2-7; the D gene is possibly TRBD1 (6 bases). Sequencing was carried out using PBMCs. This receptor was taken from a man in his fifties in good health and CMV-seronegative. CDR3 coding DNA: TGTGCCAGCAGCTTAGGAGGGGGATCGGGCTCCTACGAGCAGTACTTC. Translated: CASSLGGGSGSYEQYF.